Below, 15 T cell receptor beta chains from the same sample are listed, as sequenced in a study of T cell responses to AZD1222 COVID-19 vaccine. TCRdb's copy holds only in-frame clones and misses some; the assay was immunoSEQ multiplex PCR. The repertoire holds 24,000 or so clones, with around 87% as singletons. Sequences were derived from peripheral blood, sampled 28 days after the second AZD1222 dose. All receptors come from an adult who received the AZD1222 COVID-19 vaccine.

The rearrangement joins TRBV28 to TRBJ2-2; D is unresolved. The V end was cut by 5 bases, the J end by 1 base, with 5 bases between. There are 13 residues in the CDR3. Germline V lookup: CDR1 MDHEN, CDR2 SYDVKM. CDR3 nucleotide sequence: TGTGCCAGCAGTACTATGAACACCGGGGAGCTGTTTTTT. The encoded protein is CASSTMNTGELFF.

The gene calls are TRBV27 and TRBJ2-1, with TRBD2 matching over 15 bases. V was clipped by 6 bases and J by 0 bases; unmatched bases: 9. The CDR3 length is 19 residues. CDR1 and CDR2 from the germline V gene are MNHEY and SMNVEV (reference sequence). The CDR3 nucleotides read TGTGCCAGCAGGGCCTTGGGACTAGCGGGGGGTAGCTCCTACAATGAGCAGTTCTTC. This encodes CASRALGLAGGSSYNEQFF.

The rearrangement joins TRBV5-1 to TRBJ2-5; possible D gene TRBD1, 6 bases. This CDR3 is built from 15 residues. V was clipped by 1 base and J by 5 bases, with 15 bases between them. Germline V gene sequence: CDR1 SGHRS, CDR2 YFSETQ. The CDR3 loop is CASSLRGQGIETQYF. The CDR3 DNA sequence: TGCGCCAGCAGCTTGCGTGGGCAGGGGATTGAGACCCAGTACTTC.

This sequence joins TRBV4-1 and TRBJ2-3, with D perhaps TRBD2 (7 bases). Per the germline V gene, CDR1 is MGHRA and CDR2 is YSYEKL. The CDR3 has 16 residues. Deletions cut 5 bases from V and 2 bases from J, with 17 bases between. The CDR3 protein is CASSEPRGGYTDTQYF. The CDR3 DNA is TGCGCCAGCAGCGAGCCGAGGGGGGGGTACACAGATACGCAGTATTTT.

This rearrangement joins TRBV7-2 to TRBJ1-5; D call uncertain. The CDR3 totals 13 residues. Germline V lookup: CDR1 SGHTA, CDR2 FQGNSA. Trimming took off 1 base at V and 1 base at J, with 2 bases between the two ends. DNA of the CDR3: TGTGCCAGCAGCTTAGAGAGCAATCAGCCCCAGCATTTT. Its protein is CASSLESNQPQHF.

The chain is built from TRBV28 and TRBJ2-7; D is uncertain. V was pared by 6 bases and J by 5 bases, with 26 bases between. Germline V gives CDR1 MDHEN, CDR2 SYDVKM. The CDR3 extends over 17 amino acids. DNA for the CDR3: TGTGCCAGCAGACGCTGTCCGTTAGCCCGTATGCCGGACGAGCAGTACTTC. This encodes CASRRCPLARMPDEQYF. Variable domain in full (rest from reference TRBV28 and TRBJ2-7): DVKVTQSSRYLVKRTGEKVFLECVQDMDHENMFWYRQDPGLGLRLIYFSYDVKMKEKGDIPEGYSVSREKKERFSLILESASTNQTSMYLCASRRCPLARMPDEQYFGPGTRLTVT.

The chain has TRBV4-2 and TRBJ1-2, with D unresolved. V was shortened by 4 bases and J by 10 bases, with 22 bases between the two germline ends. CDR1 is LGHNA and CDR2 is YNFKEQ in the germline V gene. The CDR3 totals 15 residues. The CDR3 here is CASSLSSGRYGDYTF. As DNA, the CDR3 is TGTGCCAGCAGCCTAAGTAGTGGCCGCTATGGTGACTACACCTTC.

The chain combines TRBV5-1 with TRBJ1-6; D might be TRBD1 (6 bases). Germline CDR1 and CDR2: SGHRS and YFSETQ. V lost 3 bases, J lost 7 bases, and 11 bases lay in between. The CDR3 runs 14 residues. CDR3 loop: CASSSGQPNSPLHF. CDR3 coding DNA: TGCGCCAGCAGCTCCGGACAGCCCAATTCACCCCTCCACTTT. Complete variable domain (other parts from reference TRBV5-1 and TRBJ1-6): KAGVTQTPRYLIKTRGQQVTLSCSPISGHRSVSWYQQTPGQGLQFLFEYFSETQRNKGNFPGRFSGRQFSNSRSEMNVSTLELGDSALYLCASSSGQPNSPLHFGNGTRLTVT.

This chain uses TRBV7-2 with TRBJ1-1; D is ambiguous. Germline assignment: CDR1 SGHTA and CDR2 FQGNSA. The CDR3 contains 14 residues. Trimming took 5 bases from V and 10 from J, leaving 20 bases between them. The CDR3 coding sequence is TGTGCCAGCAGCAGCTTTATTGGGGAAGTGGGAGCTTTCTTT. This codes for CASSSFIGEVGAFF.

This chain links TRBV5-4 with TRBJ2-3; 12 bases align to TRBD2. With 4 bases clipped from V and 4 bases from J, the junction kept 4 bases outside the gene matches. The CDR3 sequence is 15 residues long. The germline V gene has CDR1 SGHNT and CDR2 YYREEE (reference sequence). CDR3 in amino acids: CASSPTSGSSDTQYF. The CDR3 DNA follows: TGTGCCAGCAGCCCGACTAGCGGGAGTTCAGATACGCAGTATTTT.

V and J are TRBV11-3 and TRBJ2-1; 9 bases agree with TRBD1. CDR3 length: 14 residues. The germline gives CDR1 SGHNT, CDR2 YENEEA. J was trimmed by 5 bases and V by 4 bases; bases with no gene match: 3. The CDR3 loop reads CASSWDRENNEQFF. Here the CDR3 DNA reads TGTGCCAGCAGCTGGGACAGGGAGAACAATGAGCAGTTCTTC.

This clone was counted once. The chain carries TRBV10-3 and TRBJ1-1; possible D gene TRBD1, 6 bases. The ends were cut back, 7 bases at V and 6 bases at J, with 18 bases in the middle. CDR3 length: 14 residues. Germline CDR1 and CDR2: ENHRY and SYGVKD. The CDR3 sequence is CAIKKTQGRAEAFF. Written as DNA, the CDR3 is TGTGCCATCAAAAAAACCCAGGGGCGAGCTGAAGCTTTCTTT.

The V gene is TRBV5-6, the J gene TRBJ1-3; TRBD1 matches 7 bases. The V and J ends lost 3 bases and 2 bases, in that order; junction bases with no gene match: 8. This CDR3 has 16 amino acids. CDR1 and CDR2 from the germline V gene are SGHDT and YYEEEE. CDR3 nucleotides: TGTGCCAGCAGCTGGAAGACAGGGCCTCCTGGAAACACCATATATTTT. Residues: CASSWKTGPPGNTIYF.

The J gene is TRBJ1-6, the V gene TRBV19, with 8 bases that match TRBD1. The length of the CDR3 is 15 residues. Germline CDR1 is LNHDA and CDR2 is SQIVND (reference sequence). V gave up 7 bases and J gave up 7 bases; unmatched junction bases: 9. The CDR3 DNA reads as TGTGCCAGTACCCGACAGGGGAAGGCAAATTCACCCCTCCACTTT. Encoded protein: CASTRQGKANSPLHF. The variable domain in full, completed from reference TRBV19 and TRBJ1-6, reads DGGITQSPKYLFRKEGQNVTLSCEQNLNHDAMYWYRQDPGQGLRLIYYSQIVNDFQKGDIAEGYSVSREKKESFPLTVTSAQKNPTAFYLCASTRQGKANSPLHFGNGTRLTVT.

CDR3 sequence (DNA): TGTGCCACCAGCGGAGGGGGCGCGTACACTGAAGCTTTCTTT. It is translated as CATSGGGAYTEAFF. The chain is built from TRBV15 and TRBJ1-1, with TRBD1 matching over 7 bases. V shed 5 bases and J 3 bases; nucleotides not matched to a gene: 6. This CDR3 spans 14 amino acids. From germline, CDR1 is LNHNV and CDR2 YYDKDF (reference sequence).